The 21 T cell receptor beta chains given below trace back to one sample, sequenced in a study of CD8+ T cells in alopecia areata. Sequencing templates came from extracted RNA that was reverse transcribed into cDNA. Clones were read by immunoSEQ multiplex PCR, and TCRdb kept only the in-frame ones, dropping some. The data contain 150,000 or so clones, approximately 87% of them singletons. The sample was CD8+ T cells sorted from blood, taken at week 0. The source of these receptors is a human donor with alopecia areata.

In nucleotides, the CDR3 is TGTGCCAGCAGTGATGGGGACAGACAATTTGAGCAGTTCTTC. Its protein is CASSDGDRQFEQFF. The chain employs TRBV6-5 and TRBJ2-1, with 7 bases that match TRBD1. Germline CDR1 is MNHEY and CDR2 is SVGAGI. CDR3 length: 14 amino acids. Trimming at V came to 5 bases and at J to 9 bases, leaving 10 bases not matched to a gene.

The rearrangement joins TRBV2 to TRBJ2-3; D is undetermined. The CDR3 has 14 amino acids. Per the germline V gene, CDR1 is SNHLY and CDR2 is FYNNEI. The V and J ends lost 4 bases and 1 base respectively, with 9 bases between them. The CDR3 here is CASSVGQGTDTQYF. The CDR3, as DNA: TGTGCCAGCAGTGTCGGGCAGGGCACAGATACGCAGTATTTT.

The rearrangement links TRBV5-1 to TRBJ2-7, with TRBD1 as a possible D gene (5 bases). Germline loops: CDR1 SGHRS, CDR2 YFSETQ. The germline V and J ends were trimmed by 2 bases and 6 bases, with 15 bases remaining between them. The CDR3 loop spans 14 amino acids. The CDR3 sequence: CASSFRQTSAEQYF. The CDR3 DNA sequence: TGCGCCAGCAGCTTTCGACAGACTTCAGCCGAGCAGTACTTC.

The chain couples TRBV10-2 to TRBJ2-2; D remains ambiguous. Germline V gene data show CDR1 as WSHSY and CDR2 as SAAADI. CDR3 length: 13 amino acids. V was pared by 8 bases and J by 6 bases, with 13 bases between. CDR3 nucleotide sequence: TGCGCCAGCTGTCCAGTTCAACCCGGGGAGCTGTTTTTT. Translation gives CASCPVQPGELFF.

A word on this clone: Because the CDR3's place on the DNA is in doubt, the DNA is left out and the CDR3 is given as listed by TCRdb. CDR3: CSEFGNYGCTF. The chain is built from TRBV30 and TRBJ1-2. Germline V gives CDR1 GTSNPN, CDR2 SVGIG (reference sequence). The length of the CDR3 is 11 amino acids, counting both ends.

In DNA, the CDR3 is TGTGCCAGCAGCTTAGTTCAGGGCACCTCTGTGAACACTGAAGCTTTCTTT. It specifies CASSLVQGTSVNTEAFF. V is TRBV7-9 and J is TRBJ1-1; a possible D gene is TRBD1 (5 bases). The germline V gene has CDR1 SEHNR and CDR2 FQNEAQ (reference sequence). V lost 1 base, J lost 0 bases, and 15 bases lay in between. The CDR3 has 17 residues.

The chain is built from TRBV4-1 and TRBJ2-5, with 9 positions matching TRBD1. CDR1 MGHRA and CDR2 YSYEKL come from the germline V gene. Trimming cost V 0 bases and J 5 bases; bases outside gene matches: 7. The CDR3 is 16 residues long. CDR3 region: CASSQEGTGYIETQYF. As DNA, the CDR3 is TGCGCCAGCAGCCAAGAGGGGACAGGGTATATCGAGACCCAGTACTTC.

The CDR3 bases are TGCGCCAGCAGCCCGCAAGGGAATGAGCAGTTCTTC. Translated, it gives CASSPQGNEQFF. V usage is TRBV4-1 and J usage is TRBJ2-1; D unresolved. Germline CDR1 is MGHRA and CDR2 is YSYEKL. CDR3 length: 12 residues. Trimming stripped 4 bases from V and 7 bases from J, with 8 bases between.

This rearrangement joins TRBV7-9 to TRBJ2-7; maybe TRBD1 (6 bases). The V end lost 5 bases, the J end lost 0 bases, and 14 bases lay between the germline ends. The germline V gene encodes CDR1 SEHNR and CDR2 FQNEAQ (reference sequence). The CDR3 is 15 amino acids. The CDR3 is CASSLEDRLSYEQYF. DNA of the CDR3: TGTGCCAGCAGCCTAGAGGACAGACTCTCCTACGAGCAGTACTTC.

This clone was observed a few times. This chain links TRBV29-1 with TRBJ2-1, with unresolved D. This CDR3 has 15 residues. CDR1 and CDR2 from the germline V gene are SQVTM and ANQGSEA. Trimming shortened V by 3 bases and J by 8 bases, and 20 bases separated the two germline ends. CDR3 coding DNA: TGCAGCGTTGAGGTCCTTGAGAGCATCGAAGATGAGCAGTTCTTC. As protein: CSVEVLESIEDEQFF.

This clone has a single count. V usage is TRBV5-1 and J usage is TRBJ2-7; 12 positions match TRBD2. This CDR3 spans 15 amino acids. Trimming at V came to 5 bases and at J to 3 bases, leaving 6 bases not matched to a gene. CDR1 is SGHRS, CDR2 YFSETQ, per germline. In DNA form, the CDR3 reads TGCGCCAGCAGAAATACTAGCGGGGGGATCTACGAGCAGTACTTC. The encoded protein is CASRNTSGGIYEQYF.

CDR3 protein: CASSRTGGTGELFF. Here the CDR3 DNA reads TGTGCCAGCAGCCGGACAGGGGGCACCGGGGAGCTGTTTTTT. This chain uses TRBV5-4 with TRBJ2-2; 10 nucleotides match TRBD1. This CDR3 is built from 14 residues. Germline V CDR1 and CDR2: SGHNT, YYREEE (reference sequence). Trimming removed 4 bases from V and 4 bases from J; junction bases left unmatched: 1.

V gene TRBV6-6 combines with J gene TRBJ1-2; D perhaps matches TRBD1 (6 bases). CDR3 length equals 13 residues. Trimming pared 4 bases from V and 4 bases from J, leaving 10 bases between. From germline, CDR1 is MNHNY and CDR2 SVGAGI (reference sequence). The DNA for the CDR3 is TGTGCCAGCAGTTCCACGGGGGCCTATGGCTACACCTTC. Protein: CASSSTGAYGYTF.

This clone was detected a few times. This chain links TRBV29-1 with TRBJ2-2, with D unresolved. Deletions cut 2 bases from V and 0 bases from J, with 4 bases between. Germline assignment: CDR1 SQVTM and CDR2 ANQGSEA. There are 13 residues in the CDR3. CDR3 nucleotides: TGCAGCGTTGAACGTACGAACACCGGGGAGCTGTTTTTT. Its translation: CSVERTNTGELFF.

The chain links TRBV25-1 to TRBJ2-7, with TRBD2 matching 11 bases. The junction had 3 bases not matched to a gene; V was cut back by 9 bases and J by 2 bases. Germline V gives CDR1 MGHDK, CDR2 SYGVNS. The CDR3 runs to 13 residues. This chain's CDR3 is CASGTSGAYEQYF. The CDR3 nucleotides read TGTGCCAGTGGGACTAGCGGTGCCTACGAGCAGTACTTC.

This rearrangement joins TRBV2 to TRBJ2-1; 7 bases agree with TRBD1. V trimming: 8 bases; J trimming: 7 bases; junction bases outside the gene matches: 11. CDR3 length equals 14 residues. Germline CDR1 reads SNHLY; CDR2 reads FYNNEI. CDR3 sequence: CASGATGYRNEQFF. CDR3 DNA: TGTGCCAGCGGTGCGACAGGGTATAGGAATGAGCAGTTCTTC.

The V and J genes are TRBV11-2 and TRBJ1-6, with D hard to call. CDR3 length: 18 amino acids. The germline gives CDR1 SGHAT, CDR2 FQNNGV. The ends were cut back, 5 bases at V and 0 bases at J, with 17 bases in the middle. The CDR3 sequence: CASSPHPGVSSYNSPLHF. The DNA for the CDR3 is TGTGCCAGCAGCCCTCACCCTGGAGTCTCCTCCTATAATTCACCCCTCCACTTT.

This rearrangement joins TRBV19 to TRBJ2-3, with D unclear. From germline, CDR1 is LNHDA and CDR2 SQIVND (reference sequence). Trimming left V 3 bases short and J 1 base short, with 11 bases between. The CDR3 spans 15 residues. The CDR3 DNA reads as TGTGCCAGTAGTATGGGCAGGAGCCGCACAGATACGCAGTATTTT. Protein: CASSMGRSRTDTQYF. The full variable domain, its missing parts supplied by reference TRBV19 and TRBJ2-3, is DGGITQSPKYLFRKEGQNVTLSCEQNLNHDAMYWYRQDPGQGLRLIYYSQIVNDFQKGDIAEGYSVSREKKESFPLTVTSAQKNPTAFYLCASSMGRSRTDTQYFGPGTRLTVL.

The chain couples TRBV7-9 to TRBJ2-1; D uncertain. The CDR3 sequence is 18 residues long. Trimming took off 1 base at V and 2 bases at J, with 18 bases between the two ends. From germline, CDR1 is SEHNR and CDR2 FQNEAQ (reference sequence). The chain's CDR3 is CASSLEGAHWAAYNEQFF. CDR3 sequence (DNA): TGTGCCAGCAGCTTAGAGGGTGCGCATTGGGCCGCCTACAATGAGCAGTTCTTC.

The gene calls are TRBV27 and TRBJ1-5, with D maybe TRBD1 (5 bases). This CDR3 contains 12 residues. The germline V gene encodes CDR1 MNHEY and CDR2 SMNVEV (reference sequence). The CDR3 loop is CAAGSWGQPQHF. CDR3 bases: TGTGCAGCAGGGAGTTGGGGTCAGCCCCAGCATTTT.

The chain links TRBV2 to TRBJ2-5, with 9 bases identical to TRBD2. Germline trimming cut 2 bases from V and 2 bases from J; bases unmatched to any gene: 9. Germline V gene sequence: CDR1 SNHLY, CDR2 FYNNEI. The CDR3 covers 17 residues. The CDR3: CASSERQKREVQETQYF. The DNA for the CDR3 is TGTGCCAGCAGTGAAAGGCAGAAGCGGGAGGTGCAAGAGACCCAGTACTTC.